This T cell receptor beta chain was captured in a study of neurological immune-mediated disorders (dated by TCRdb to about 2019). Broadly, across the study: Among the roughly 34 multiple sclerosis patients, relapsing-remitting MS was present in around 30 and secondary progressive MS was present in 3. Using UMI-based sequencing, the study compared peripheral blood TCR-beta repertoires from patients with HTLV-I-associated myelopathy (HAM/TSP), patients with multiple sclerosis, and healthy controls. Alongside PBMC samples, the set of 106 TCR-beta libraries contained longitudinal samples, technical triplicates, and paired CD4+ and CD8+ T-cell subsets that had been sorted. The cohort comprised 68 subjects: 14 HAM/TSP patients, 35 or so multiple sclerosis patients and about 20 healthy controls. Results the study describes overall, beyond this receptor: In phylogenetic analysis, the repertoires of 18 of 34 MS patients grouped into a cluster of related CDR3 sequences, which suggests a possible signature at the repertoire level. TCR clonal expansion was greatest in HAM/TSP patients and smallest in MS patients, who ranked below even healthy controls. No association of the MS cluster with clinical or MRI features was observed, and the need for larger cohorts was stated by the authors. No identical CDR3 amino acid sequences were found to be shared among expanded clones across subjects, suggesting that TCR-beta repertoires were private in all groups.

cDNA synthesis used template-switch 5'RACE with a primer carrying a 10-nucleotide random unique molecular identifier tagging each TCR transcript. Each sequencing run produced over 160 million TCR-beta sequences covering 15-18 subjects. The RNeasy kit was used to extract total RNA. TCR-beta VDJ regions were amplified with primers for the TCR constant region and the 5'RACE anchor, using the KAPA Real-time Library Amplification kit. A first PCR added sample indexes and Illumina adaptors, and a second PCR then raised library yield. After purification with Ampure beads, the TCR product of roughly 650 bp was size-selected on a 2% E-gel SizeSelection system. Library quality was checked on a Bioanalyzer, concentration was measured with Qubit, and libraries were quantified with the Kapa Library Quantification kit before pooling. Paired-end 2 x 150 bp sequencing of the libraries was performed on an Illumina HiSeq 2500. To increase sequence diversity, 25-30% phiX was spiked into each library pool. The original methods were these. The UMI-based MiGEC pipeline processed quality-filtered reads and removed over 80% of raw TCR sequences during error correction. VDJ genes were aligned to IMGT germline references, and clonotypes were defined by unique CDR3 amino acid sequence plus V-J genes. Clonal expansion, Shannon diversity, and CDR3 relatedness (CalcPairwiseDistances, ClusterSamples) were evaluated with VDJtools, and phylogenetic trees were built with CLCbio workbench. Expanded clones were defined as having at least 8 unique UMIs, based on coefficient-of-variation modelling across technical triplicates. The public reads were run again by TCRdb, first through fastp at Q25 and then through MiXCR, and only productive beta chains were kept. CDR3 protein duplicates are merged, each entry listing the most common genes and DNA. The V and J calls here are based on TCRdb, not the publication. In this sample the table shows about 62,000 distinct CDR3 sequences, about 3.7% of which occur a single time. Of the sample, around 2.1% falls within the top ten clones.

According to the germline V gene (reference sequence), CDR1 reads GTSNPN and CDR2 reads SVGIG. Trimming removed 0 bases from V and 1 base from J, leaving 9 bases between the germline ends. The CDR3 holds 14 amino acids from the cysteine to the phenylalanine. Here the CDR3 DNA is all that survives: 42 bases in frame from base 1. The table lists this clonotype with many counts. The antigen this receptor binds is unknown. No much larger clone exists at a distance of one base, and base qualities are not known. For the unsorted PBMC libraries, 2 million PBMCs were stored in RNAlater at -80 degrees C until RNA extraction and were used to generate the libraries. The multiple sclerosis patients were enrolled in a US clinical protocol that evaluated disease progression with magnetic resonance imaging. Peripheral blood underwent Ficoll-Hypaque density gradient centrifugation to isolate PBMCs, which were then cryopreserved in liquid nitrogen.

Sequenced input: PBMCs. The chain links TRBV30 with TRBJ1-2, with the D segment identity uncertain. This clonotype originated in a woman between 45 and 65 years old with multiple sclerosis. The DNA sequence follows: TGTGCCTGGAGTGTACGAGGCTTTAACTATGGCTACACCTTC. Its product reads: CAWSVRGFNYGYTF. Reference TRBV30 and TRBJ1-2 genes cover what lies past the CDR3, so the full variable domain is SQTIHQWPATLVQPVGSPLSLECTVEGTSNPNLYWYRQAAGRGLQLLFYSVGIGQISSEVPQNLSASRPQDRQFILSSKKLLLSDSGFYLCAWSVRGFNYGYTFGSGTRLTVV.